This TCR beta chain was retrieved from a study of T cells in Graves' hyperthyroidism and ophthalmopathy. Study information: Sampling of peripheral blood happened at initial diagnosis, prior to any treatment.

A few counts support this clonotype. Its matching antigen is unknown. Germline CDR1 is MRHNA and CDR2 is SNTAGT. The CDR3 has 16 amino acids. V trimming: 2 bases; J trimming: 2 bases; junction bases outside the gene matches: 8. It was RNA transcripts that yielded the amplified TCR beta CDR3 regions. Using the HTBI primer set, a first-round RT-PCR was run on the TCR CDR3. Each CDR3 protein gets one entry after TCRdb re-called the multiplex PCR reads with MiXCR. The sample comprises more than 450,000 distinct CDR3 sequences, just under 20% of which are singletons, and roughly 47% rests with the top ten. Findings and caveats of the study: Ophthalmopathy onset followed model prediction by a median about 6.9 months.

Exclusion followed for patients with uncontrolled infection, other autoimmune disease, pregnancy or lactation. PBMCs were collected from an approximately 9.5 ml volume of fresh peripheral blood. The sample consisted of blood. The clonotype originates from a man aged 40-49 years with Graves' ophthalmopathy. The chain has TRBV6-4 and TRBJ2-7; 8 bases fit TRBD2. This CDR3 reads CASSDRGGLAPYEQYF. Written as DNA, the CDR3 is TGTGCCAGCAGTGACCGGGGGGGCCTTGCCCCCTACGAGCAGTACTTC.